What follows are 11 T cell receptor beta chains derived from one specimen sequenced in a study of shared clonotypes between healthy human individuals. TCRdb's copy holds only in-frame clones and misses some; the assay was immunoSEQ multiplex PCR. The sample includes 750,000 to 1,000,000 clones, 80% to 95% of them seen just once. Positively selected for CCR7, the CD45RO-negative cells used as naive CD8 cells excluded terminally differentiated effector memory CD45RA+ cells. Sequenced input: naive CD8+ T cells sorted from blood. Every receptor here comes from a man aged 25 to 40 in good health.

The V gene is TRBV7-9, the J gene TRBJ1-1; a possible D gene is TRBD1 (6 bases). From germline, CDR1 is SEHNR and CDR2 FQNEAQ (reference sequence). The CDR3 runs 12 residues. Trimming took 3 bases from V and 6 from J, leaving 8 bases between them. Here the CDR3 reads CASSLDRPEAFF. CDR3 DNA: TGTGCCAGCAGCTTGGACAGACCTGAAGCTTTCTTT.

V gene TRBV6-1 combines with J gene TRBJ2-3; tentative D call: TRBD1 (6 bases). V lost 8 bases to trimming and J lost 2 bases, with 17 bases between them. Germline loops: CDR1 MNHNS, CDR2 SASEGT. This CDR3 comprises 15 residues. This chain's CDR3 is CASEPGTGSTDTQYF. CDR3 in DNA: TGTGCCAGCGAACCGGGCACAGGGTCCACAGATACGCAGTATTTT.

The chain is built from TRBV5-6 and TRBJ1-1; D ambiguous. Deletions cut 5 bases from V and 6 bases from J, with 17 bases between. Germline lookup yields CDR1 SGHDT and CDR2 YYEEEE. CDR3 length equals 14 residues. Written as DNA, the CDR3 is TGTGCCAGCAGACCCACATCGGAGAGCCCTGAAGCTTTCTTT. This translates into CASRPTSESPEAFF.

A note on this clone: The same CDR3 is also encoded by other DNA sequences in this sample. This sequence joins TRBV6-5 and TRBJ1-1; TRBD1 might be the D (5 bases). Per germline, CDR1 MNHEY and CDR2 SVGAGI. The CDR3 is made up of 13 amino acids. The V gene lost 3 bases and the J gene lost 1 base, with 6 bases spanning the gap. For the CDR3, the DNA is TGTGCCAGCAGTTATCAGGGGAACACTGAAGCTTTCTTT. Residues: CASSYQGNTEAFF.

As to this clone: Other nucleotide sequences in the sample specify the same CDR3. The J gene is TRBJ2-1, the V gene TRBV12-5; TRBD1 might be the D (6 bases). The CDR3 has 13 amino acids. Trimming shortened V by 6 bases and J by 4 bases, and 10 bases separated the two germline ends. Germline V gene lookup returns CDR1 LGHNT and CDR2 FRNRAP. The CDR3 nucleotides are TGTGCTAGTGGCCTGGACAGATACAATGAGCAGTTCTTC. Translated, it gives CASGLDRYNEQFF.

V gene TRBV7-6 combines with J gene TRBJ2-5; D remains ambiguous. V was pared by 1 base and J by 5 bases, with 5 bases between. This CDR3 is 12 amino acids long. The germline V gene encodes CDR1 SGHVS and CDR2 FNYEAQ. The CDR3: CASSLDWETQYF. For the CDR3, the DNA is TGTGCCAGCAGCTTAGACTGGGAGACCCAGTACTTC.

The CDR3, as DNA: TGCGCCAGCAGCTTGGACAGCCTACTAGCGGGTGCGTACGAGCAGTACTTC. This codes for CASSLDSLLAGAYEQYF. V usage is TRBV5-1 and J usage is TRBJ2-7; 9 bases fit TRBD2. The germline V gene has CDR1 SGHRS and CDR2 YFSETQ. There are 17 residues in the CDR3. J lost 4 bases, V lost 0 bases, and 11 bases had no gene match.

This clone has only one observation. V gene TRBV7-6 combines with J gene TRBJ2-2; no firm D call. Trimming removed 8 bases at V and 5 bases at J, with 18 bases between. This CDR3 contains 15 residues. Per the germline V gene, CDR1 is SGHVS and CDR2 is FNYEAQ. The DNA of the CDR3 is TGTGCCAGCGCGGCAGGAAGATCACCGACCGGGGAGCTGTTTTTT. Its translation: CASAAGRSPTGELFF.

This chain links TRBV11-2 with TRBJ2-7; the match to TRBD2 covers 14 bases. This CDR3 has 16 residues. CDR1 and CDR2 from the germline V gene are SGHAT and FQNNGV. Losses at the gene ends were 5 bases for V and 4 bases for J; bases not matched to a gene: 7. CDR3 region: CASSKRTSGRSYEQYF. The CDR3 DNA reads TGTGCCAGCAGCAAACGGACTAGCGGGAGGTCGTACGAGCAGTACTTC.

J is TRBJ2-7 and V is TRBV6-5; 8 bases are shared with TRBD2. V was pared by 2 bases and J by 12 bases, with 9 bases of the junction left unmatched. CDR3 length: 13 amino acids. CDR1 is MNHEY, CDR2 SVGAGI, per germline. In DNA form, the CDR3 reads TGTGCCAGCAGTTACGCTGTCGGCGGGAGGTTGTACTTC. This sequence encodes CASSYAVGGRLYF.

J is TRBJ2-3 and V is TRBV30; TRBD2 agrees at 8 bases. This CDR3 spans 16 amino acids. V shed 6 bases, J shed 0 bases, and the junction held 11 bases outside the gene matches. CDR1 and CDR2 (germline): GTSNPN, SVGIG (reference sequence). This CDR3 reads CACQGSSGSSTDTQYF. CDR3 coding DNA: TGTGCCTGCCAGGGATCTAGCGGGTCCAGCACAGATACGCAGTATTTT.